What follows are 17 T cell receptor beta chains derived from one specimen sequenced in a study of tissue T cells after allogeneic stem cell transplantation. Libraries were prepared by immunoSEQ multiplex PCR; TCRdb keeps only in-frame clonotypes and omits some of them. The sample records around 25,000 clones, about 90% being singletons. The input for sequencing was blood, taken before transplantation. Every receptor here comes from a male donor older than 55 who later had graft-versus-host disease after an allogeneic stem cell transplant.

This clone is a singleton in its sample. The V and J genes are TRBV18 and TRBJ2-5; D gene unclear. CDR3 length: 14 amino acids. V lost 1 base to trimming and J lost 2 bases, with 8 bases between them. Germline V lookup: CDR1 KGHSH, CDR2 LQKENI. CDR3 loop: CASSPLVGQETQYF. CDR3 nucleotide sequence: TGTGCCAGCTCACCACTTGTAGGACAAGAGACCCAGTACTTC.

The chain has TRBV5-1 and TRBJ2-3, with unresolved D. Trimming took 4 bases from V and 5 from J, leaving 20 bases between them. Germline CDR1 reads SGHRS; CDR2 reads YFSETQ. The CDR3 spans 16 residues. The CDR3 loop is CASSPQTGSGLDTQYF. The CDR3 DNA reads TGCGCCAGCAGCCCTCAAACGGGCTCCGGATTAGATACGCAGTATTTT.

This sequence joins TRBV19 and TRBJ1-3; D is uncertain. Trimming left V 3 bases short and J 5 bases short, with 11 bases between. Looked up from germline, CDR1 is LNHDA and CDR2 is SQIVND (reference sequence). This CDR3 comprises 14 residues. The DNA for the CDR3 is TGTGCCAGTAGTATGTTTCCAGATAGAAACACCATATATTTT. This encodes CASSMFPDRNTIYF.

V gene TRBV3-1 (or the pseudogene TRBV3-2) combines with J gene TRBJ1-1; D is unresolved. The CDR3 sequence is 13 residues long. Trimming took off 2 bases at V and 4 bases at J, with 8 bases between the two ends. Germline lookup yields CDR1 LGHDT and CDR2 YNNKEL (reference sequence). CDR3 amino acids: CASSQFRATEAFF. The DNA of the CDR3 is TGTGCCAGCAGCCAATTCCGCGCCACTGAAGCTTTCTTT.

This chain joins TRBV7-6 and TRBJ2-7, with a weak D call TRBD1 (5 bases). Germline values: CDR1 SGHVS, CDR2 FNYEAQ. V was cut by 5 bases and J by 5 bases, with 22 bases left in between. The CDR3 has 16 residues. The CDR3 loop reads CASSPGGAWGRNEQYF. CDR3 in DNA: TGTGCCAGCAGCCCAGGTGGGGCATGGGGCAGGAACGAGCAGTACTTC.

The chain uses TRBV25-1 and TRBJ1-4; D unresolved. Trimming removed 4 bases from V and 1 base from J, with 10 bases in between. Germline values: CDR1 MGHDK, CDR2 SYGVNS. The CDR3 spans 15 residues. The CDR3 region has the DNA TGTGCCAGCAGTGCCCCCCACTTAACTAATGAAAAACTGTTTTTT. It specifies CASSAPHLTNEKLFF. Filled out from reference TRBV25-1 and TRBJ1-4, the complete variable domain reads EADIYQTPRYLVIGTGKKITLECSQTMGHDKMYWYQQDPGMELHLIHYSYGVNSTEKGDLSSESTVSRIRTEHFPLTLESARPSHTSQYLCASSAPHLTNEKLFFGSGTQLSVL.

The chain uses TRBV28 and TRBJ2-2, with 7 bases aligning to TRBD2. V lost 8 bases and J lost 2; bases outside the gene matches: 5. Germline-derived CDR1 and CDR2 are MDHEN and SYDVKM. The CDR3 has 14 amino acids. Here the CDR3 DNA reads TGTGCCAGCGATAAGCGGGATAACACCGGGGAGCTGTTTTTT. Protein product: CASDKRDNTGELFF.

This clone was seen once. This chain uses TRBV2 with TRBJ1-4; a weak D match, TRBD1 (6 bases). This CDR3 is 15 amino acids long. CDR1 SNHLY and CDR2 FYNNEI come from the germline V gene. The ends were cut back, 2 bases at V and 6 bases at J, with 13 bases in the middle. The CDR3 coding sequence is TGTGCCAGCAGTGAAACGGGACCAGGGGATGAAAAACTGTTTTTT. Its protein product is CASSETGPGDEKLFF.

The CDR3 region is CASSLAGEPNEQYF. CDR3 nucleotides: TGCGCCAGCAGCTTGGCGGGGGAGCCCAACGAGCAGTACTTC. V and J are TRBV5-1 and TRBJ2-7; D is perhaps TRBD2 (6 bases). The ends were cut back, 0 bases at V and 5 bases at J, with 12 bases in the middle. The germline CDR1 and CDR2 sequences are SGHRS and YFSETQ. CDR3 length: 14 residues.

CDR3 coding DNA: TGCGCCAGCAGCTTGGCGACAGGATCCTACACTGAAGCTTTCTTT. It codes for CASSLATGSYTEAFF. This chain joins TRBV5-1 and TRBJ1-1; TRBD1 is a possible D gene (6 bases). The CDR3 has 15 amino acids. V was trimmed by 0 bases and J by 3 bases, leaving 12 bases between them. Germline-derived CDR1 and CDR2 are SGHRS and YFSETQ.

The chain carries TRBV6-2 or TRBV6-3 and TRBJ2-3, with TRBD2 matching over 8 bases. Germline V lookup: CDR1 MNHEY, CDR2 SVGEGT. Trimming at V came to 2 bases and at J to 1 base, leaving 5 bases not matched to a gene. This CDR3 is built from 16 residues. Written as DNA, the CDR3 is TGTGCCAGCAGTTACCCCCTAGCGGGCCGCACAGATACGCAGTATTTT. Its protein is CASSYPLAGRTDTQYF.

This clone appeared once. This rearrangement joins TRBV10-3 to TRBJ2-3, with 10 bases that match TRBD1. In germline, CDR1 is ENHRY, CDR2 SYGVKD. With 5 bases clipped from V and 1 base from J, the junction kept 3 bases outside the gene matches. The length of the CDR3 is 15 residues. The CDR3 reads CAISMDRGGTDTQYF. As DNA, the CDR3 is TGTGCCATCAGTATGGACAGGGGGGGCACAGATACGCAGTATTTT.

The V call is TRBV5-4, the J call TRBJ2-3; TRBD1 agrees at 10 bases. V dropped 3 bases and J dropped 4; count of bases not matched to a gene: 5. The CDR3 consists of 15 residues. Germline-derived CDR1 and CDR2 are SGHNT and YYREEE (reference sequence). CDR3: CASSSSGTGADTQYF. CDR3 DNA: TGTGCCAGCAGCTCTTCCGGGACAGGGGCAGATACGCAGTATTTT.

The chain carries TRBV7-2 and TRBJ2-1; 7 nucleotides match TRBD1. Trimming at V came to 1 base and at J to 15 bases, leaving 9 bases not matched to a gene. The CDR3 is 13 amino acids. From germline, CDR1 is SGHTA and CDR2 FQGNSA. The CDR3 region is CASSLDWDRGPFF. CDR3 in DNA: TGTGCCAGCAGCTTAGATTGGGACAGAGGGCCGTTCTTC.

V and J are TRBV9 and TRBJ2-2; 8 bases match TRBD2. CDR1 and CDR2 (germline): SGDLS, YYNGEE. V trimming: 0 bases; J trimming: 1 base; junction bases outside the gene matches: 2. This CDR3 comprises 16 residues. The CDR3 DNA follows: TGTGCCAGCAGCGTAGCTACTAGCGGGAACACCGGGGAGCTGTTTTTT. Its translation: CASSVATSGNTGELFF.

The chain couples TRBV30 to TRBJ1-5; D gene uncertain. Germline V gene lookup returns CDR1 GTSNPN and CDR2 SVGIG (reference sequence). Trimming stripped 1 base from V and 8 bases from J, with 9 bases between. This CDR3 is 12 amino acids long. The CDR3: CAWSALREPQHF. In DNA, the CDR3 is TGTGCCTGGAGTGCCCTCCGCGAGCCCCAGCATTTT. Looking up the rest from reference TRBV30 and TRBJ1-5 gives the full variable domain: SQTIHQWPATLVQPVGSPLSLECTVEGTSNPNLYWYRQAAGRGLQLLFYSVGIGQISSEVPQNLSASRPQDRQFILSSKKLLLSDSGFYLCAWSALREPQHFGDGTRLSIL.

The rearrangement links TRBV5-1 to TRBJ1-4; the D gene is possibly TRBD1 (5 bases). Trimming removed 7 bases from V and 8 bases from J, with 15 bases in between. The CDR3 runs to 13 residues. Germline V gives CDR1 SGHRS, CDR2 YFSETQ. The CDR3 bases are TGCGCCAGCTATAGGGACGGAGAAGAAAAACTGTTTTTT. Translation gives CASYRDGEEKLFF.